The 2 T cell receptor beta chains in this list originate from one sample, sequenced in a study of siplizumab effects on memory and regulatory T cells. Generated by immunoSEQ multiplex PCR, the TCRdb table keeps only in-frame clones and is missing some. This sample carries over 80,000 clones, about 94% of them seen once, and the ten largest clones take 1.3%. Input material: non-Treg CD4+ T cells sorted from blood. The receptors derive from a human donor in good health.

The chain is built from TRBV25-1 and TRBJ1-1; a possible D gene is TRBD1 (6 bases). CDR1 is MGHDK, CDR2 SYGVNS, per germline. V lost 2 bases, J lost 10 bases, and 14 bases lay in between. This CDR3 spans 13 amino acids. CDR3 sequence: CASSELGTLGAFF. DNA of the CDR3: TGTGCCAGCAGTGAACTTGGGACATTGGGAGCTTTCTTT.

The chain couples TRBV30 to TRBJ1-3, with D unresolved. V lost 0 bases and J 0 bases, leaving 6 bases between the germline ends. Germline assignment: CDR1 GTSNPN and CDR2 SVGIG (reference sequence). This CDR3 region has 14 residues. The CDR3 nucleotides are TGTGCCTGGAGTGTACCAAACTCTGGAAACACCATATATTTT. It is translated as CAWSVPNSGNTIYF.